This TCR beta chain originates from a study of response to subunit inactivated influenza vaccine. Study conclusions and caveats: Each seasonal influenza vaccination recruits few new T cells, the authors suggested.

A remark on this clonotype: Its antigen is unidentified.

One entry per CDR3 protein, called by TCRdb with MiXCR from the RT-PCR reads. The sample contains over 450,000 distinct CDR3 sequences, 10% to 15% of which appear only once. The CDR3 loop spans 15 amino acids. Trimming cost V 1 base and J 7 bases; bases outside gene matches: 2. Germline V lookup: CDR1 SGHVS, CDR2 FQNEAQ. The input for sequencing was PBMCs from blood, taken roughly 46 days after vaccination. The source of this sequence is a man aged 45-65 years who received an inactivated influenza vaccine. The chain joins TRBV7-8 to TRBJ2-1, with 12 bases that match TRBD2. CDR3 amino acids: CASSLGTSGTNEQFF. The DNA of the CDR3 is TGTGCCAGCAGCTTAGGGACTAGCGGGACTAATGAGCAGTTCTTC.